The present T cell receptor (beta chain) was sequenced within a study of blood T cell repertoires in COVID-19. Across the study: Specimens from acute and convalescent COVID-19 originated in the United States, Italy and Spain. T cells, B-cell-depleted T cells, or PBMCs supplied cDNA or gDNA.

CDR3 length: 12 residues. Germline CDR1 is MNHEY and CDR2 is SVGAGI. V lost 2 bases and J lost 14, with 13 bases in between. Clones were sequenced by immunoSEQ multiplex PCR, and TCRdb holds only the in-frame ones, with some missing. The repertoire holds roughly 200,000 clones, with about four fifths as singletons. This sequence was found in a woman aged 40-49 years with COVID-19, enrolled during active disease. The genes are TRBV6-5 and TRBJ2-1, with D possibly TRBD2 on 6 matching bases. The sequencing sample was made of peripheral blood. The DNA of the CDR3 is TGTGCCAGCAGTTACGGGCCGCCGGGGGAGTTCTTC. Its translation: CASSYGPPGEFF.